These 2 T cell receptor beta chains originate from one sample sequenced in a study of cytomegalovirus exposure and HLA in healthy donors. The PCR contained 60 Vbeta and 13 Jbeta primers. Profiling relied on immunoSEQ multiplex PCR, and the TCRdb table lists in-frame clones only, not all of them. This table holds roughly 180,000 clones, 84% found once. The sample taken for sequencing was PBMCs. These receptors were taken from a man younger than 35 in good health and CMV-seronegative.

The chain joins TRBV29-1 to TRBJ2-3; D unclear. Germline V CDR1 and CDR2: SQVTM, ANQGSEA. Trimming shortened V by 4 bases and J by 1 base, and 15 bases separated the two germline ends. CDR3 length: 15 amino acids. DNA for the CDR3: TGCAGCGTTGCCTTGCTCCTGACTGGCACAGATACGCAGTATTTT. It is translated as CSVALLLTGTDTQYF.

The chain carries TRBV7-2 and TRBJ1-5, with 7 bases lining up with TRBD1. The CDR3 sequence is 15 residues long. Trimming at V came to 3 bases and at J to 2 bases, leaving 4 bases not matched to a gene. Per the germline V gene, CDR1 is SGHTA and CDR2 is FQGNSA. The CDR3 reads CASSFFRGGNQPQHF. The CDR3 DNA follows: TGTGCCAGCAGCTTCTTCAGGGGGGGCAATCAGCCCCAGCATTTT.